The T cell receptor beta chain described here comes from a study of OX40 agonist ivuxolimab in advanced cancers. Produced via immunoSEQ multiplex PCR; TCRdb's table is partial and in-frame only. The data contain about 50,000 clones, 91% of them singletons. This receptor was obtained from an adult with an advanced solid tumor such as melanoma, head and neck, liver or kidney cancer. The material sequenced was CD4+ or CD8+ T cells sorted from blood, taken in a trial of the OX40 agonist ivuxolimab.

CDR3 in amino acids: CASSTFIRGGGNQPQHF. CDR3 nucleotide sequence: TGTGCCAGTAGTACGTTCATCCGGGGAGGGGGTAACCAGCCCCAGCATTTT. The chain employs TRBV19 and TRBJ1-5; TRBD1 is a possible D gene (6 bases). Germline V CDR1 and CDR2: LNHDA, SQIVND (reference sequence). The V end was cut by 4 bases, the J end by 7 bases, with 23 bases between. CDR3 length equals 17 residues.